This note documents a single T cell receptor beta chain sequence. Profiling relied on immunoSEQ multiplex PCR, and the TCRdb table lists in-frame clones only, not all of them. The table shows approximately 92,000 clones, with 70% to 90% occurring only once. This sample stems from a study of radiation and T cells in renal cell carcinoma. The time point: blood 4 weeks post-SBRT, at nephrectomy. The treatment denotes: 15 Gy SBRT to primary tumor, nephrectomy 4 weeks later. CDR3 length: 17 residues. V shed 2 bases and J shed 2 bases, with 16 bases lying between them. Germline lookup yields CDR1 KGHSH and CDR2 LQKENI.

This chain links TRBV18 with TRBJ1-3; perhaps TRBD1 as D (6 bases). Sample: blood, taken from a patient whose treatment included radiotherapy and nephrectomy. The receptor's source is a man over 45 with renal cell carcinoma. In DNA form, the CDR3 reads TGTGCCAGCTCACCAACTGTCAGGGGTGTGACTGGAAACACCATATATTTT. Residues: CASSPTVRGVTGNTIYF.